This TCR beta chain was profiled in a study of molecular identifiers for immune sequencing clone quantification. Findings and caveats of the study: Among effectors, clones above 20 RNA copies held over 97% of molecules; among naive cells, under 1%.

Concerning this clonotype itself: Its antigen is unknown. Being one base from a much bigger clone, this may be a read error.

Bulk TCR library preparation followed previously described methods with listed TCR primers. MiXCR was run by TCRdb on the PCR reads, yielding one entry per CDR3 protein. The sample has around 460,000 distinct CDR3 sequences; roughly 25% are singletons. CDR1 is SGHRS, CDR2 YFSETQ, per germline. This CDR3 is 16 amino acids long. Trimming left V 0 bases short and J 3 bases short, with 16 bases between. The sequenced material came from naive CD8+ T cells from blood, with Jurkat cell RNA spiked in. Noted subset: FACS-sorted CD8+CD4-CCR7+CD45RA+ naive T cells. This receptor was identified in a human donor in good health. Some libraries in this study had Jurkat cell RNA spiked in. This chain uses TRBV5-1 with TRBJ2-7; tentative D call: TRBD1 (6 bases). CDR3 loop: CASSLEYPGAGYEQYF. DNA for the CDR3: TGCGCCAGCAGCTTGGAGTATCCAGGGGCAGGCTACGAGCAGTACTTC.